This entry lists 30 T cell receptor beta chains sequenced from one sample in a study of T cells after yellow fever vaccination (dated by TCRdb to 2018 to 2020). The treatment or condition label corresponds to: live attenuated yellow fever vaccine strain. Library construction relied on 5' RACE. Sequencing instrument: Illumina HiSeq 2500. TCRdb passed the public sequencing reads through fastp at Q25 and MiXCR, retaining productive beta sequences. Every distinct CDR3 protein forms one entry, paired with its most common genes and DNA. Recorded for this sample are over 300,000 distinct CDR3 sequences; around 6.8% of them occurred a single time. Jointly, the top ten make up over 15% of the sample. Specimen: PBMCs, collected roughly seven weeks after the first yellow fever vaccination. These receptors all come from a man aged 18 to 29 who received the YFV17D yellow fever vaccine.

The table lists this clonotype with a few counts. The gene calls are TRBV7-2 and TRBJ2-4, with TRBD1 as a possible D gene (6 bases). Germline V gene lookup returns CDR1 SGHTA and CDR2 FQGNSA. This CDR3 comprises 14 residues. Trimming pared 9 bases from V and 1 base from J, leaving 13 bases between. CDR3 loop: CASRQAGAKNIQYF. In DNA, the CDR3 is TGTGCCAGTAGACAGGCGGGCGCCAAAAACATTCAGTACTTC.

The chain carries TRBV24-1 and TRBJ2-1; the match to TRBD2 covers 8 bases. Losses at the gene ends were 8 bases for V and 3 bases for J; bases not matched to a gene: 2. The germline V gene encodes CDR1 KGHDR and CDR2 SFDVKD. The CDR3 is 13 residues long. The CDR3 loop reads CATTGTSYNEQFF. As DNA, the CDR3 is TGTGCCACCACCGGGACTAGCTACAATGAGCAGTTCTTC.

V and J are TRBV19 and TRBJ2-1; the D gene is possibly TRBD2 (5 bases). V lost 7 bases to trimming and J lost 2 bases, with 18 bases between them. The germline V gene encodes CDR1 LNHDA and CDR2 SQIVND (reference sequence). The CDR3 length is 16 residues. In DNA form, the CDR3 reads TGTGCCAGTAAGCAGGAGGCCAAGGGTGCCTACAATGAGCAGTTCTTC. Translating gives CASKQEAKGAYNEQFF.

The rearrangement joins TRBV9 to TRBJ2-1; D gene unclear. CDR3 size: 15 residues. Germline V gene data show CDR1 as SGDLS and CDR2 as YYNGEE. With 3 bases removed from V and 4 bases from J, the gap between germline ends came to 14 bases. CDR3 sequence: CASSALESLYNEQFF. The CDR3, as DNA: TGTGCCAGCAGCGCCCTTGAGTCCCTTTACAATGAGCAGTTCTTC.

The J gene is TRBJ2-7, the V gene TRBV20-1; TRBD2 agrees at 10 bases. The CDR3 covers 17 residues. The trim removed 0 bases at V and 3 bases at J, leaving 11 bases unmatched. Per germline, CDR1 DFQATT and CDR2 SNEGSKA (reference sequence). The CDR3 here is CSARDSLAGVYGYEQYF. The DNA for the CDR3 is TGCAGTGCTAGAGATAGCCTAGCGGGGGTTTATGGCTACGAGCAGTACTTC.

This rearrangement joins TRBV6-1 to TRBJ2-7, with D perhaps matching TRBD1 or TRBD2 (6 bases each). With 6 bases removed from V and 5 bases from J, the gap between germline ends came to 17 bases. The CDR3 consists of 14 residues. CDR1 MNHNS and CDR2 SASEGT come from the germline V gene. CDR3 amino acids: CASSPSPGANEQYV. The CDR3 region has the DNA TGTGCCAGCAGCCCCTCCCCGGGGGCTAACGAGCAGTACGTC.

This chain uses TRBV12-3 or TRBV12-4 with TRBJ1-5, with 10 nucleotides matching TRBD1. There are 16 residues in the CDR3. Losses at the gene ends were 5 bases for V and 6 bases for J; bases not matched to a gene: 10. CDR3 nucleotide sequence: TGTGCCAGCAGTCCGCGGGGGACAGGGGTGACTCAGCCCCAGCATTTT. This codes for CASSPRGTGVTQPQHF.

The chain employs TRBV28 and TRBJ1-5; 7 bases align to TRBD1. V lost 4 bases and J lost 4; bases outside the gene matches: 10. Per germline, CDR1 MDHEN and CDR2 SYDVKM. The CDR3 is made up of 16 amino acids. The DNA for the CDR3 is TGTGCCAGCAGTTCCTCCGAGGGGGCTTGGAATCAGCCCCAGCATTTT. Residues: CASSSSEGAWNQPQHF.

This sequence joins TRBV3-1 and TRBJ2-1; D uncertain. V was cut by 5 bases and J by 10 bases, with 15 bases left in between. CDR3 size: 13 residues. The V gene's germline CDR1 is LGHDT and CDR2 YNNKEL (reference sequence). The CDR3 nucleotides are TGTGCCAGCAGCGAGGCCTGGGGAAGCGAGCAGTTCTTC. Protein product: CASSEAWGSEQFF.

This clonotype appeared many times. The J gene is TRBJ1-1, the V gene TRBV29-1; D gene unclear. The CDR3 has 13 amino acids. The ends were cut back, 2 bases at V and 0 bases at J, with 7 bases in the middle. CDR1 and CDR2 from the germline V gene are SQVTM and ANQGSEA. The CDR3 is CSVEPFVNTEAFF. The CDR3 coding sequence is TGCAGCGTTGAACCGTTTGTGAACACTGAAGCTTTCTTT.

This clonotype was recorded a few times. The chain is built from TRBV7-9 and TRBJ2-1, with a weak D call TRBD1 (5 bases). Germline V gives CDR1 SEHNR, CDR2 FQNEAQ (reference sequence). The CDR3 covers 15 residues. Trimming took off 5 bases at V and 5 bases at J, with 16 bases between the two ends. CDR3: CASSHLDRAHNEQFF. CDR3 coding DNA: TGTGCCAGCAGCCATCTCGACAGAGCCCACAATGAGCAGTTCTTC.

The genes are TRBV6-8 and TRBJ2-6; 7 bases line up with TRBD1. Germline-derived CDR1 and CDR2 are MNHGY and SAAAGT. V lost 5 bases to trimming and J lost 0 bases; unmatched junction nucleotides: 7. This CDR3 has 17 residues. The DNA of the CDR3 is TGTGCCAGCAGTCACGGGACAGTCTTCTCTGGGGCCAACGTCCTGACTTTC. This gives the protein CASSHGTVFSGANVLTF.

This clonotype was seen at least ten times. The rearrangement uses TRBV12-3 or TRBV12-4 and TRBJ1-5, with a weak D call TRBD1 (6 bases). V lost 3 bases, J lost 2 bases, and 20 bases lay in between. The CDR3 contains 18 residues. CDR3 in amino acids: CASSLSPDRFRGNQPQHF. The CDR3 nucleotides are TGTGCCAGCAGTTTGAGTCCCGACAGGTTTCGTGGCAATCAGCCCCAGCATTTT.

This clonotype was recorded at least ten times. The chain has TRBV20-1 and TRBJ2-4; D is ambiguous. V lost 1 base and J 0 bases, leaving 10 bases between the germline ends. CDR1 is DFQATT and CDR2 is SNEGSKA in the germline V gene (reference sequence). The CDR3 is 15 amino acids. For the CDR3, the DNA is TGCAGTGCTAGAGTCGCACGGATAGCCAAAAACATTCAGTACTTC. Protein product: CSARVARIAKNIQYF.

This clonotype was detected ten times or more. The chain uses TRBV27 and TRBJ1-1, with D tentatively TRBD1 (6 bases). Trimming removed 1 base at V and 1 base at J, with 7 bases between. The CDR3 has 14 amino acids. Germline V lookup: CDR1 MNHEY, CDR2 SMNVEV (reference sequence). The CDR3 loop reads CASSLYRANTEAFF. CDR3 nucleotides: TGTGCCAGCAGTTTATACAGGGCGAACACTGAAGCTTTCTTT.

This clonotype occurred a few times. The genes are TRBV7-2 and TRBJ2-3, with TRBD2 identical over 10 bases. The CDR3 has 17 amino acids. Germline V gives CDR1 SGHTA, CDR2 FQGNSA. With V trimmed by 6 bases and J by 1 base, 10 bases remained unmatched. The CDR3 spells CASSPSGGAGGTDTQYF. CDR3 sequence (DNA): TGTGCCAGCAGTCCCAGCGGGGGGGCGGGAGGCACAGATACGCAGTATTTT. The variable domain in full, completed from reference TRBV7-2 and TRBJ2-3, reads GAGVSQSPSNKVTEKGKDVELRCDPISGHTALYWYRQSLGQGLEFLIYFQGNSAPDKSGLPSDRFSAERTGGSVSTLTIQRTQQEDSAVYLCASSPSGGAGGTDTQYFGPGTRLTVL.

In its sample, this clonotype was seen a few times. The J gene is TRBJ2-5, the V gene TRBV29-1; D perhaps matches TRBD1 (8 bases). The CDR3 extends over 15 amino acids. Germline CDR1 is SQVTM and CDR2 is ANQGSEA. V lost 1 base and J lost 2, with 14 bases in between. CDR3 loop: CSVEGTGRGQETQYF. Written as DNA, the CDR3 is TGCAGCGTTGAAGGGACAGGGAGGGGACAAGAGACCCAGTACTTC.

This clonotype was detected many times. The V and J genes are TRBV5-1 and TRBJ2-5; 8 bases map to TRBD1. V gave up 2 bases and J gave up 4 bases; unmatched junction bases: 4. In germline, CDR1 is SGHRS, CDR2 YFSETQ. CDR3 length equals 14 residues. CDR3 protein: CASSLPTGAETQYF. The CDR3 region has the DNA TGCGCCAGCAGCTTACCGACAGGGGCAGAGACCCAGTACTTC.

The V and J genes are TRBV20-1 and TRBJ2-3, with 9 positions matching TRBD2. The CDR3 is made up of 15 amino acids. Germline CDR1 reads DFQATT; CDR2 reads SNEGSKA (reference sequence). With 5 bases clipped from V and 3 bases from J, the junction kept 9 bases outside the gene matches. The CDR3: CSAPGGLAVTDTQYF. Written as DNA, the CDR3 is TGCAGTGCTCCCGGGGGACTAGCAGTTACAGATACGCAGTATTTT.

The rearrangement links TRBV6-5 to TRBJ2-4; D unclear. The CDR3 spans 15 residues. Germline V gives CDR1 MNHEY, CDR2 SVGAGI. Trimming cost V 0 bases and J 1 base, with 7 bases left between them. In DNA, the CDR3 is TGTGCCAGCAGTTACTCTATCTCGGCCAAAAACATTCAGTACTTC. Protein: CASSYSISAKNIQYF.

This clonotype was observed a handful of times. The V gene is TRBV4-3, the J gene TRBJ2-1; 7 nucleotides match TRBD1. With 4 bases clipped from V and 0 bases from J, the junction kept 6 bases outside the gene matches. The CDR3 is 16 amino acids. Germline CDR1 is LGHNA and CDR2 is YSLEER. The CDR3 DNA is TGCGCCAGCAGCCGGGACAGTGCTATCTCCTACAATGAGCAGTTCTTC. It is translated as CASSRDSAISYNEQFF.

This sequence joins TRBV5-1 and TRBJ2-7, with D possibly TRBD1 on 5 matching bases. The CDR3 consists of 16 residues. CDR1 is SGHRS and CDR2 is YFSETQ in the germline V gene. The V end was cut by 4 bases, the J end by 0 bases, with 17 bases between. In DNA form, the CDR3 reads TGCGCCAGCAGCCCCACTCCTTGGGGCAGCTCCTACGAGCAGTACGTC. Translating it yields CASSPTPWGSSYEQYV.

The chain is built from TRBV5-1 and TRBJ2-5; possibly TRBD1 for D (6 bases). The V gene's germline CDR1 is SGHRS and CDR2 YFSETQ. Trimming shortened V by 0 bases and J by 3 bases, and 15 bases separated the two germline ends. The CDR3 consists of 16 residues. The chain's CDR3 is CASSLGLSDSKETQYF. In nucleotides, the CDR3 is TGCGCCAGCAGCTTGGGCCTTTCGGACAGCAAAGAGACCCAGTACTTC.

V is TRBV11-1 and J is TRBJ2-6; 9 bases match TRBD2. Looked up from germline, CDR1 is SGHAT and CDR2 is FQDESV (reference sequence). The CDR3 loop spans 18 amino acids. The trim removed 5 bases at V and 0 bases at J, leaving 8 bases unmatched. CDR3 DNA: TGTGCCAGCAGCACCATCCCTAGCGGGAACTCTGGGGCCAACGTCCTGACTTTC. It codes for CASSTIPSGNSGANVLTF.

This clonotype appeared a few times. The chain combines TRBV3-1 with TRBJ1-4; D is unresolved. V was pared by 4 bases and J by 10 bases, with 16 bases between. The CDR3 has 14 amino acids. Germline V lookup: CDR1 LGHDT, CDR2 YNNKEL (reference sequence). CDR3 residues: CASSRHQDGVKLFF. Here the CDR3 DNA reads TGTGCCAGCAGCCGCCATCAAGATGGGGTAAAACTGTTTTTT.

V and J are TRBV29-1 and TRBJ1-5, with D unresolved. V gave up 5 bases and J gave up 4 bases, with 9 bases separating them. This CDR3 spans 12 amino acids. Germline loops: CDR1 SQVTM, CDR2 ANQGSEA. The CDR3 DNA follows: TGCAGCGTTATAAGTGGGAATCAGCCCCAGCATTTT. Encoded protein: CSVISGNQPQHF.

This clonotype was detected a few times. V usage is TRBV5-1 and J usage is TRBJ2-7; 11 bases are shared with TRBD1. This CDR3 spans 16 amino acids. Germline-derived CDR1 and CDR2 are SGHRS and YFSETQ. Losses at the gene ends were 4 bases for V and 5 bases for J; bases not matched to a gene: 11. The CDR3 nucleotides are TGCGCCAGCAGCCCTAACATCGGGACAGGGGGAAACGAGCAGTACTTC. Amino acids: CASSPNIGTGGNEQYF.

The rearrangement uses TRBV20-1 and TRBJ2-4; the match to TRBD2 covers 8 bases. Per germline, CDR1 DFQATT and CDR2 SNEGSKA (reference sequence). There are 13 residues in the CDR3. V lost 5 bases and J lost 8; bases outside the gene matches: 8. This chain's CDR3 is CSAHGLAGDIQYF. CDR3 nucleotide sequence: TGCAGTGCTCACGGACTAGCTGGAGACATTCAGTACTTC.

A word on this clonotype: This may be a read error, as it is one base from a much larger clone. This CDR3 is CANGRTGELFF. DNA for the CDR3: TGTGCCAACGGCAGGACCGGGGAGCTGTTTTTT. The chain couples TRBV7-9 to TRBJ2-2; D call uncertain. The CDR3 has 11 residues. Germline V gene lookup returns CDR1 SEHNR and CDR2 FQNEAQ (reference sequence). Deletions cut 10 bases from V and 5 bases from J, with 8 bases between.

This clonotype was counted only a few times. This chain links TRBV5-1 with TRBJ2-5; 7 nucleotides align to TRBD2. There are 15 residues in the CDR3. Germline CDR1 SGHRS, CDR2 YFSETQ. The ends lost 2 bases at V and 6 bases at J; junction bases unmatched: 10. The CDR3, as DNA: TGCGCCAGCAGCTTCGGGCTAGCGGTGGGGCAGACCCAGTACTTC. Protein sequence: CASSFGLAVGQTQYF.